One and the same sample provided the 5 T cell receptor beta chains below, sequenced in a study of blood T cell repertoires in COVID-19. Measured with immunoSEQ multiplex PCR; TCRdb has only the in-frame clones, and not every one. The sample lists around 92,000 clones; about 82% were seen once. The material sequenced was peripheral blood. These receptors came from a human donor in a cohort sampled during active COVID-19.

On this clone itself: Compared with germline, one end of the junction differs, possibly owing to a read error. This chain links TRBV6-2 or TRBV6-3 with TRBJ1-5; D is perhaps TRBD1 (6 bases). This CDR3 contains 15 residues. CDR1 is MNHEY and CDR2 is SVGEGT in the germline V gene. The DNA of the CDR3 is TGTGCCAGCAGGTACTGGGCAGGGGTCAATCAGCCCCAGCATTTT. It specifies CASRYWAGVNQPQHF.

The table lists this clone with a few counts. The chain carries TRBV7-9 and TRBJ2-7; tentative D call: TRBD1 (6 bases). V was clipped by 4 bases and J by 5 bases, with 18 bases between them. Germline V CDR1 and CDR2: SEHNR, FQNEAQ (reference sequence). The CDR3 runs 15 residues. The chain's CDR3 is CASSSGTNVVHEQYF. CDR3 DNA sequence: TGTGCCAGCAGCTCCGGGACAAATGTGGTCCACGAGCAGTACTTC.

The rearrangement joins TRBV21-1 to TRBJ2-7; no check of the table's D call, TRBD1, against the DNA was made. TRBV21-1 is termed a pseudogene. The CDR3 contains 15 residues. CDR3 bases: TGTGCCAGCAGCACGACTAGGGGACAGGGTTCCGAGCAGTACTTC. This gives the protein CASSTTRGQGSEQYF.

This chain joins TRBV20-1 and TRBJ2-7, with D unclear. Germline CDR1 DFQATT, CDR2 SNEGSKA (reference sequence). Trimming took 5 bases from V and 2 from J, leaving 7 bases between them. This CDR3 is built from 11 residues. The CDR3 loop is CSAPTPYEQYF. The CDR3 region has the DNA TGCAGTGCTCCTACCCCCTACGAGCAGTACTTC.

The rearrangement links TRBV7-2 to TRBJ2-7; D gene unclear. Per germline, CDR1 SGHTA and CDR2 FQGNSA. The CDR3 extends over 17 amino acids. V was pared by 5 bases and J by 2 bases, with 22 bases between. CDR3 DNA sequence: TGTGCCAGCAGCCCAATATCCGAGTCTCTCCTCCCCTACGAGCAGTACTTC. Amino acid sequence: CASSPISESLLPYEQYF.